This T cell receptor beta chain was retrieved from a study of PD-L1 blockade in urothelial cancer. Background on the study: Males with urothelial cancer arising in the bladder constituted about 90% of the roughly 29 patients. Earlier, patients had received 0 to 3 chemotherapy regimens.

This sample's time point: pretreatment peripheral blood. Pretreatment and on-treatment samples were taken, numbering 1 to 8 per patient. The CDR3 runs 17 residues. The junction had 5 bases not matched to a gene; V was cut back by 0 bases and J by 3 bases. Germline V gene sequence: CDR1 SGDLS, CDR2 YYNGEE. Repertoires were generated with immunoSEQ multiplex PCR, while TCRdb's copy carries only in-frame clones and drops some. Among 90,000 or so clones listed, 90% were seen once. The chain carries TRBV9 and TRBJ2-7; 14 nucleotides agree with TRBD2. Sequencing used PBMCs, obtained around atezolizumab (anti-PD-L1) treatment. The TCR was taken from a man in his 60s with urothelial cancer. The CDR3 sequence: CASSVGGTSGSVYEQYF. CDR3 nucleotide sequence: TGTGCCAGCAGCGTAGGTGGGACTAGCGGGAGTGTCTACGAGCAGTACTTC.